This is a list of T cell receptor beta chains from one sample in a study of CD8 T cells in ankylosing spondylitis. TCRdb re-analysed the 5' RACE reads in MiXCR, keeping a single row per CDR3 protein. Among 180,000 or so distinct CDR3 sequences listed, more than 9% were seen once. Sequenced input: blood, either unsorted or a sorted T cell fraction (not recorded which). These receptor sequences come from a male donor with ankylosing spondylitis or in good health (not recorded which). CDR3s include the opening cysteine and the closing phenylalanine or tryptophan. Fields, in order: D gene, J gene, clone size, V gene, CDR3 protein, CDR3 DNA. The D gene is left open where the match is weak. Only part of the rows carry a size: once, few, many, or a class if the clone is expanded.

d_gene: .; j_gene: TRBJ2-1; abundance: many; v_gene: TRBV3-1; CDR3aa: CASSQFTSGEQFF; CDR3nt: TGTGCCAGCAGCCAATTTACTTCGGGCGAGCAGTTCTTC
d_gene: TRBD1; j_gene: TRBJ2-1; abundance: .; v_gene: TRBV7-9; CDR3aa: CASRPDRGYEQFF; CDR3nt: TGTGCCAGCAGGCCGGACAGGGGTTATGAGCAGTTCTTC
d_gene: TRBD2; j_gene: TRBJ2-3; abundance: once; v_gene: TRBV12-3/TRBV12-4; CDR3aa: CASSSPTSGEDTQYF; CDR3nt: TGTGCCAGCAGTTCCCCTACTAGCGGGGAGGATACGCAGTATTTT
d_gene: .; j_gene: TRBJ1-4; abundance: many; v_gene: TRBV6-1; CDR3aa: CASSDSGAPGLFF; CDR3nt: TGTGCCAGCAGTGATAGCGGGGCCCCAGGGCTGTTTTTT
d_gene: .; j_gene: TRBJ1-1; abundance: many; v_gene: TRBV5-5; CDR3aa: CASRAHWEGWNTEAFF; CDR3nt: TGTGCCAGCAGAGCCCATTGGGAGGGATGGAACACTGAAGCTTTCTTT
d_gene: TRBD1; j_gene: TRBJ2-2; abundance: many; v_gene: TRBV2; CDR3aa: CASSPDRDITGELFF; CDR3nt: TGTGCCAGCAGCCCAGACAGGGACATTACCGGGGAGCTGTTTTTT
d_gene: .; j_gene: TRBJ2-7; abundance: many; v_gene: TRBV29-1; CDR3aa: CSVGVTGSDEQYF; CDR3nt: TGCAGCGTTGGGGTTACAGGGTCGGACGAGCAGTACTTC
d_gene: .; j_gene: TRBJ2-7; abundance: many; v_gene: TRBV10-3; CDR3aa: CAIREIRDYEQYF; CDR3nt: TGTGCCATCAGGGAGATACGGGATTACGAGCAGTACTTC
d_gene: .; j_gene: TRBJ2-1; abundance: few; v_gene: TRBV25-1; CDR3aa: CASSGSLGVYNEQFF; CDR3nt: TGTGCCAGCAGTGGCTCCTTGGGGGTTTACAATGAGCAGTTCTTC
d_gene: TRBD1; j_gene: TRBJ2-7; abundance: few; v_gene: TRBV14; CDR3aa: CASSARWDRVDEQYF; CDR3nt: TGTGCCAGCAGCGCCCGGTGGGACAGGGTCGACGAGCAGTACTTC
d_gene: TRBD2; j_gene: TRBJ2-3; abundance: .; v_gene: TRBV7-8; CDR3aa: CASSFPGLAGEYTPYF; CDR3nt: TGTGCCAGCAGCTTCCCCGGACTAGCGGGAGAGTATACGCCGTATTTT
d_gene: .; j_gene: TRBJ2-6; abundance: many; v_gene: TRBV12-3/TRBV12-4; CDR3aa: CASSPLPGANVLTF; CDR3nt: TGTGCCAGCAGTCCCCTCCCAGGGGCCAACGTCCTGACTTTC
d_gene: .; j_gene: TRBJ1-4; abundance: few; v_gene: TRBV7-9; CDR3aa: CASTFGNSYTSEKLFF; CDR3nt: TGTGCCAGCACCTTCGGGAACTCCTACACCAGTGAAAAACTGTTTTTT
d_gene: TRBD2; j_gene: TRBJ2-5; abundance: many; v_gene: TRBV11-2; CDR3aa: CASSFLSGGAIETQYF; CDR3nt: TGTGCCAGCAGCTTCCTTAGCGGGGGGGCCATAGAGACCCAGTACTTC
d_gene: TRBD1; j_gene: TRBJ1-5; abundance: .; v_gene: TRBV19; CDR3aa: CASSIEGQARDQPQHF; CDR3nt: TGTGCCAGTAGTATAGAGGGACAGGCTAGGGATCAGCCCCAGCATTTT
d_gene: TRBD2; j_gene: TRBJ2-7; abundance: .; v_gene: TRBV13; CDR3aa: CASSLLAGGLPGEQYF; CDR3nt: TGTGCCAGCAGCTTACTAGCGGGGGGGTTACCTGGCGAGCAGTACTTC
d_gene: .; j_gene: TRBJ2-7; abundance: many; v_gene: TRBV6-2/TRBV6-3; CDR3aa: CASSPLAYEQYF; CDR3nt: TGTGCCAGCAGTCCCCTAGCCTACGAGCAGTACTTC
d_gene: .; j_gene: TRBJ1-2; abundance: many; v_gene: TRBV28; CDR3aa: CASRAENYGYTF; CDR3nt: TGTGCCAGCAGAGCCGAAAACTATGGCTACACCTTC
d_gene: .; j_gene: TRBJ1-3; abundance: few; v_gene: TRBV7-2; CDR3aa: CASSFGGGNTIYF; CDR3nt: TGTGCCAGCAGCTTTGGGGGAGGAAACACCATATATTTT
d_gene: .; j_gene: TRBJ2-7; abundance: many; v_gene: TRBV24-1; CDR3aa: CATSDLKDRGYEQYF; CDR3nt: TGTGCCACCAGTGATTTAAAGGACAGAGGCTACGAGCAGTACTTC
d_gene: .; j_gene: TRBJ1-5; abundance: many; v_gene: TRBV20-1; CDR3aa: CSASGSNSNQPQHF; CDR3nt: TGCAGTGCTAGTGGCAGTAATAGCAATCAGCCCCAGCATTTT
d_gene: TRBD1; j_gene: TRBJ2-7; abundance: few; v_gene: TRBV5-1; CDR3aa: CASSLGQGFSYEQYF; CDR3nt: TGCGCCAGCAGCCTGGGACAGGGGTTTTCCTACGAGCAGTACTTC
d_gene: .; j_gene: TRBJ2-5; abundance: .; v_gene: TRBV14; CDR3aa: CASSQGTVRYQETQYF; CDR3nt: TGTGCCAGCAGCCAAGGGACAGTAAGGTACCAAGAGACCCAGTACTTC
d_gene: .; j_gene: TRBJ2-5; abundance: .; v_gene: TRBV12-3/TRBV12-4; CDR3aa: CASSPLRQSFETQYF; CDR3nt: TGTGCCAGCAGTCCCCTTAGGCAGTCATTTGAGACCCAGTACTTC
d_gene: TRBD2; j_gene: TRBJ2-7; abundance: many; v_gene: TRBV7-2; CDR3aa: CASSLGTSGGYEQYF; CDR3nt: TGTGCCAGCAGCTTAGGGACTAGCGGGGGATACGAGCAGTACTTC
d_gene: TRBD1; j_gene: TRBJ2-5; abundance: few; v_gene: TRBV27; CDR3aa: CASSQTGGAETQYF; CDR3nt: TGTGCCAGCAGCCAGACAGGGGGCGCCGAGACCCAGTACTTC
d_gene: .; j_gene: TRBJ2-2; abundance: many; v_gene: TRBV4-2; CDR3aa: CASSPTRGTGELFF; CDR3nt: TGTGCCAGCAGCCCCACCCGCGGGACCGGGGAGCTGTTTTTT
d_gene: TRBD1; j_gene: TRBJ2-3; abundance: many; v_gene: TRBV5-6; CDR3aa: CASSLSLAGGITDTQYF; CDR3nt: TGTGCCAGCAGCTTGTCCTTGGCAGGGGGCATCACAGATACGCAGTATTTT
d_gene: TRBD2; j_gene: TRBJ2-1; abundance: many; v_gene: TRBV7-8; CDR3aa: CASSPIGRGGTYNEQFF; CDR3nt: TGTGCCAGCAGCCCCATCGGGCGGGGGGGGACCTACAATGAGCAGTTCTTC
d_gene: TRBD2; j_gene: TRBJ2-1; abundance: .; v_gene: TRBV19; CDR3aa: CASSILAGGKPYNEQFF; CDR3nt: TGTGCCAGTAGTATTCTAGCGGGGGGCAAACCCTACAATGAGCAGTTCTTC
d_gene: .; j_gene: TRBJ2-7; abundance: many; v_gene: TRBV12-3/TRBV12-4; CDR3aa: CASSLSPGGFAYEQYF; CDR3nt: TGTGCCAGCAGTTTGTCCCCAGGGGGGTTCGCCTACGAGCAGTACTTC
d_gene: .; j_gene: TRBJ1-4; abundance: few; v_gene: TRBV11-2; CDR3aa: CASSRGGGNSANEKLFF; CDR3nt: TGTGCCAGCAGCAGGGGCGGCGGGAATAGTGCTAATGAAAAACTGTTTTTT
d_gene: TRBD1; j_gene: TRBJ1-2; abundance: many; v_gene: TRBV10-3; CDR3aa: CAISDGRDRGRGYTF; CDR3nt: TGTGCCATCAGTGATGGGCGGGACAGGGGACGAGGCTACACCTTC
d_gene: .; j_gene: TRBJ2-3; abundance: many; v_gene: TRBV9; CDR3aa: CASAKEQLNTDTQYF; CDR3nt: TGTGCCAGCGCCAAGGAGCAGCTAAACACAGATACGCAGTATTTT
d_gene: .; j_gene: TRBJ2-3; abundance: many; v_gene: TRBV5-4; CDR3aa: CASSLDRQDTQYF; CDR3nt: TGTGCCAGCAGCTTGGACAGGCAAGATACGCAGTATTTT
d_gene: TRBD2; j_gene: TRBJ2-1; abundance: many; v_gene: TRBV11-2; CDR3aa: CASSEFLAGGNEQFF; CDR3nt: TGTGCCAGCAGCGAATTCCTAGCGGGAGGGAATGAGCAGTTCTTC
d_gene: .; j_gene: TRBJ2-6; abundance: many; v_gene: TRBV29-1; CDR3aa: CSVEAGANVLTF; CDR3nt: TGCAGCGTTGAAGCTGGGGCCAACGTCCTGACTTTC
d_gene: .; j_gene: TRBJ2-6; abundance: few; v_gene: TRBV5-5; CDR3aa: CASSLDGRELAGANVLTF; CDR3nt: TGTGCCAGCAGCTTGGACGGTCGCGAGCTAGCTGGGGCCAACGTCCTGACTTTC
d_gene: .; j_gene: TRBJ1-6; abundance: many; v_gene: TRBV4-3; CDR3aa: CASRRAGHNSPLHF; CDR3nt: TGCGCCAGCAGAAGGGCAGGGCATAATTCACCCCTCCACTTT
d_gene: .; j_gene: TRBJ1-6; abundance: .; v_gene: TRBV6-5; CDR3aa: CASSYSRDIGSPLHF; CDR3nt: TGTGCCAGCAGTTACTCGAGAGACATAGGTTCACCCCTCCACTTT
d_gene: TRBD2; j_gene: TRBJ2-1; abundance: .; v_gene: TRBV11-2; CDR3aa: CASSLLSGRVRNEQFF; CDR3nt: TGTGCCAGCAGCTTATTAAGCGGGAGGGTCCGGAATGAGCAGTTCTTC
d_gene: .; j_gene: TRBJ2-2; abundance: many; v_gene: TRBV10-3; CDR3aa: CAIRQNTGELFF; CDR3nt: TGTGCCATCAGACAAAACACCGGGGAGCTGTTTTTT
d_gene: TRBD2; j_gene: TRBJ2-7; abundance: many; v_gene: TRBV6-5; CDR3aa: CASSTRRGELSYEQYF; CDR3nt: TGTGCCAGCAGTACCCGACGGGGGGAACTCTCCTACGAGCAGTACTTC
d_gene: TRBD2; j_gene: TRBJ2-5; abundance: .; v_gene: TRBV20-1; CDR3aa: CSARGGTVAYQETQYF; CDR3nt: TGCAGTGCTAGGGGGGGGACTGTCGCGTACCAAGAGACCCAGTACTTC
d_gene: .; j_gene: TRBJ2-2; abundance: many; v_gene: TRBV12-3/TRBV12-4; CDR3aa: CASSLTGAGELFF; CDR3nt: TGTGCCAGCAGTCTCACGGGGGCCGGGGAGCTGTTTTTT
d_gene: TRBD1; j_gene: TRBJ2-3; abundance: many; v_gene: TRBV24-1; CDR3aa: CATSDTGTGAPDTQYF; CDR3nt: TGTGCCACCAGTGACACCGGGACAGGTGCCCCAGATACGCAGTATTTT
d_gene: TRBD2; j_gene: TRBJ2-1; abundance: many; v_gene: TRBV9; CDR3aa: CASSVTSGNNEQFF; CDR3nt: TGTGCCAGCAGCGTCACTAGCGGGAACAATGAGCAGTTCTTC
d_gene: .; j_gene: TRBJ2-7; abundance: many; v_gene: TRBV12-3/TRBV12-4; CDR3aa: CASSLGQHYEQYF; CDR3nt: TGTGCCAGCAGTTTGGGACAACACTACGAGCAGTACTTC
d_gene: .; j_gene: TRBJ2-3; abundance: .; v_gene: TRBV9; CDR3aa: CASSVPLAGSDTQYF; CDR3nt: TGTGCCAGCAGCGTCCCACTGGCGGGATCGGATACGCAGTATTTT
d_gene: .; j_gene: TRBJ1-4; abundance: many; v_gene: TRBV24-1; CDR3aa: CATSDPPNREKLFF; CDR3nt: TGTGCCACCAGTGATCCCCCTAATCGCGAAAAACTGTTTTTT
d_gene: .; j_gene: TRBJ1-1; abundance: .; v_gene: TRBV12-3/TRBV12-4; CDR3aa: CASSFRQSAFF; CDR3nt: TGTGCCAGCAGTTTTCGGCAGTCGGCTTTCTTT